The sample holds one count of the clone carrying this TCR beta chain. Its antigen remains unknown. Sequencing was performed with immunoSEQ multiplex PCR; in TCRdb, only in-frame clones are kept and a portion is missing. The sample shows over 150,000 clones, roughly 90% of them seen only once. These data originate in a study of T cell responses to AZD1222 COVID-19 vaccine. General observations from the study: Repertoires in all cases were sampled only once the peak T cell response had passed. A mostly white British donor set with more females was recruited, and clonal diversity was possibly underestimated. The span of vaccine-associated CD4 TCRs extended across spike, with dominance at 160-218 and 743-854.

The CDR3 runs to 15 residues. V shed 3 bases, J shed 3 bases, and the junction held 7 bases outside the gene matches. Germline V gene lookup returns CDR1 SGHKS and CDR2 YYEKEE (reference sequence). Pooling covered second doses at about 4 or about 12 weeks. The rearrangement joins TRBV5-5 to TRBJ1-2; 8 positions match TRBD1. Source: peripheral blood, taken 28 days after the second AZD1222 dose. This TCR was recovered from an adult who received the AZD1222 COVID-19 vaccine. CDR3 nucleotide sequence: TGTGCCAGCAGCTCCCTCAGGGGGCGCGACTATGGCTACACCTTC. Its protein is CASSSLRGRDYGYTF.